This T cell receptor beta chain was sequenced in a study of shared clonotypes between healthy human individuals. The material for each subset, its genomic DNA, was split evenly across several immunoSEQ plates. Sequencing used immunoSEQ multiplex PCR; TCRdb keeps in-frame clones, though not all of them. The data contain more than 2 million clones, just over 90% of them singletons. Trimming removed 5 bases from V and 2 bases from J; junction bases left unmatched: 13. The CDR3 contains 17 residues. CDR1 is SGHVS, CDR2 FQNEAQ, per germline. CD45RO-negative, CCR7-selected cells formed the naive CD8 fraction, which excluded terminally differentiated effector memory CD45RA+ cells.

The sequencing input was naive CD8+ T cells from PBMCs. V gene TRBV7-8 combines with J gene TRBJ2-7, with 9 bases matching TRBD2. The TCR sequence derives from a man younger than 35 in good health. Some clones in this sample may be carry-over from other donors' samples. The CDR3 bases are TGTGCCAGCAGCCCCTGGGGGAGCGGGGGGAAGACCTACGAGCAGTACTTC. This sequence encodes CASSPWGSGGKTYEQYF.